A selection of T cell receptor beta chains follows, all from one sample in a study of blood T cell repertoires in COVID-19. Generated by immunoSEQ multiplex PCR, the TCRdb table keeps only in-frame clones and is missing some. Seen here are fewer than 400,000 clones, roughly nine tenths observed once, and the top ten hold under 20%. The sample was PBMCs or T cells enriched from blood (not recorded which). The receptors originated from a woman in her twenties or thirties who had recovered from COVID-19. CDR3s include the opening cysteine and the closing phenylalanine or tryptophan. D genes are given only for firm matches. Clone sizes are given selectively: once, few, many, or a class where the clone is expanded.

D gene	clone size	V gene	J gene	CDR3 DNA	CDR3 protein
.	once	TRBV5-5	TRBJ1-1	TGTGCCAGCAGCTTTGGCAGTATGAACACTGAAGCTTTCTTT	CASSFGSMNTEAFF
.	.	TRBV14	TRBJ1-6	TGTGCCAGCAGCCAAGTCGTTAACAGTTCACCCCTCCACTTT	CASSQVVNSSPLHF
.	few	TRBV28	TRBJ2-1	TGTGCCAGCAGTTTCCTAGCGTACTACAATGAGCAGTTCTTC	CASSFLAYYNEQFF
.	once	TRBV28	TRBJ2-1	TGTGCCAGCAGGATGGCCCGGGCCTACAATGAGCAGTTCTTC	CASRMARAYNEQFF
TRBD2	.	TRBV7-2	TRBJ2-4	TGTGCCAGCAGCTTAGCCAGCGGGAGTGGGAGCATTCAGTACTTC	CASSLASGSGSIQYF
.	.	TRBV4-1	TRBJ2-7	TGCGCCAGCAGCCAAGGGGGGCCTGATACCGAGCAGTACTTC	CASSQGGPDTEQYF
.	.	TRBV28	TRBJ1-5	TGTGCCAGCACCCTATCGTGGCGGAGCAATCAGCCCCAGCATTTT	CASTLSWRSNQPQHF
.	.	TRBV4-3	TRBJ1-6	TGCGCCAGCAGCCAAGATTGGGGAGGGACCAATTCACCCCTCCACTTT	CASSQDWGGTNSPLHF
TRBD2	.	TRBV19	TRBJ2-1	TGTGCCAGTAGTGGGCTAGCGGGCAGGAATGAGCAGTTCTTC	CASSGLAGRNEQFF
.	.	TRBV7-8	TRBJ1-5	TGTGCCAGCAGCTTAATCGGGTCGGGGGGACATCAGCCCCAGCATTTT	CASSLIGSGGHQPQHF
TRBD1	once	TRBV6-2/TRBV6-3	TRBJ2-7	TGTGCCAGCAGTTACTTTCGGACAGGAGCGTGGGACTTC	CASSYFRTGAWDF
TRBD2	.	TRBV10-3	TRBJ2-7	TGTGCCATCAGTGATGGGACTAGCGGGACCTACGAGCAGTACTTC	CAISDGTSGTYEQYF
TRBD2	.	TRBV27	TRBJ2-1	TGTGCCAGCAGTCCAGGGACTAGCGGGGGCCCTTTGGAGCAGTTCTTC	CASSPGTSGGPLEQFF
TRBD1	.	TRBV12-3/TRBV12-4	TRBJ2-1	TGTGCCAGCACCTCCGGGACAGGCGAGCAGTTCTTC	CASTSGTGEQFF
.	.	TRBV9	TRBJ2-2	TGTGCCAGCAGCGTAAACGCCGGGTTCCCCCGCGGGGAGCTGTTTTTT	CASSVNAGFPRGELFF
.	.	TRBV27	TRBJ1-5	TGTGCCAGCAGTTTTGCGGGTAATCAGCCCCAGCATTTT	CASSFAGNQPQHF
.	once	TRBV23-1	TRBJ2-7	TGCGCCAGCAGTCATCAATCGGGCCCTAACAGGAACTACGAGCAGTACTTC	CASSHQSGPNRNYEQYF
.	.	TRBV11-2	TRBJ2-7	TGTGCCAGCAGCTTAGCTCGGGGTCACGAGCAGTACTTC	CASSLARGHEQYF
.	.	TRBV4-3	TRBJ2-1	TGCGCCAGCAGCCAAGATAGGCCCAAGGGAGTACACACCCACAATGAGCAGTTCTTC	CASSQDRPKGVHTHNEQFF
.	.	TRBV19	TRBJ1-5	TGTGCCAGTAGTATTACGTCGGGTAGCAATCAGCCCCAGCATTTT	CASSITSGSNQPQHF
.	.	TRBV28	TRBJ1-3	TGTGCCAGCAGTTTCGGCCAGGGGACTGGAAACACCATATATTTT	CASSFGQGTGNTIYF
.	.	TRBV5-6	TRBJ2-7	TGTGCCAGCAGCGGCGGGACCTCCACGTACGAGCAGTACTTC	CASSGGTSTYEQYF
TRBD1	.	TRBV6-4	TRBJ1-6	TGTGCCAGCAGTGACTCCAACAGGGGGTCGAATTCACCCCTCCACTTT	CASSDSNRGSNSPLHF
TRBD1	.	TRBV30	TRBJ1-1	TGTGCCTGGAGTGGGACAGGGGCCACTGAAGCTTTCTTT	CAWSGTGATEAFF
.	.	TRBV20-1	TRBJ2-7	TGCAGTGCGGACAACTACGAGCAGTACTTC	CSADNYEQYF
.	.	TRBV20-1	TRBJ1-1	TGCAGTTCCCGGGAGAACACTGAAGCTTTCTTT	CSSRENTEAFF
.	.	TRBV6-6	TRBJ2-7	TGTGCCAGCAGTTACTCGAGGCAGCCCTACGAGCAGTACTTC	CASSYSRQPYEQYF
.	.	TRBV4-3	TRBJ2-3	TGCGCCAGCAGCCAGACAGCGTCCACAGATACGCAGTATTTT	CASSQTASTDTQYF
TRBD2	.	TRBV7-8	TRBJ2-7	TGTGCCAGCAGCGTGCCGGGGGGGCAAAACGAGCAGTACTTC	CASSVPGGQNEQYF
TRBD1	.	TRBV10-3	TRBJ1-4	TGTGCCATCAGTGAGTCTGCGTTGGCAGGGGGGAGAGAGAAACTGTTTTTT	CAISESALAGGREKLFF
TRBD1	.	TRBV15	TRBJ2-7	TGTGCCACCAGCAACAGACGAGGGGACAGAGGCGAGCAGTACTTC	CATSNRRGDRGEQYF
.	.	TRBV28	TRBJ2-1	TGTGCCAGCATCCCTCTTGAGGTAACCGGGAACAATGAGCAGTTCTTC	CASIPLEVTGNNEQFF
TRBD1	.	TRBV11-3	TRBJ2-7	TGTGCCAGCAGCCAACAGGGGATAGGCTCCTACGAGCAGTACTTC	CASSQQGIGSYEQYF
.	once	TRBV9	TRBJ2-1	TGTGCCAGCAGCGATAGCGGATACTACAATGAGCAGTTCTTC	CASSDSGYYNEQFF
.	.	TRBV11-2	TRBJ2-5	TGTGCCAGCAGCTTAGGTCGCGGGACGGAGAGAGGAGAGACCCAGTACTTC	CASSLGRGTERGETQYF
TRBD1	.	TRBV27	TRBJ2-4	TGTGCCAGCAGTTTATCGGAAGGGACAGCCATAGCCAAAAACATTCAGTACTTC	CASSLSEGTAIAKNIQYF
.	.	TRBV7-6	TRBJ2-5	TGTGCCAGCAGTTATCAAGAGACCCAGTACTTC	CASSYQETQYF
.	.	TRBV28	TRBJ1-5	TGTGCCAGCAGTTTATTACAGGTTAGCAATCAGCCCCAGCATTTT	CASSLLQVSNQPQHF
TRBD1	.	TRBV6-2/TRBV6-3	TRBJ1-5	TGTGCCAGCAGTCGCGGGACAGGGGGCACCGGCCTATTTCGGCCCCAGCATTTT	CASSRGTGGTGLFRPQHF
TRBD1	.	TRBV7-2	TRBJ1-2	TGTGCCAGCAGCGAGACGACAGGGCTAAACTATGGCTACACCTTC	CASSETTGLNYGYTF
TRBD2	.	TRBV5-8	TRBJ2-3	TGTGCCAGCAGGATGCGTAGCGGGGGGGTCACAGATACGCAGTATTTT	CASRMRSGGVTDTQYF
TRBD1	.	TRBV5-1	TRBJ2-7	TGCGCCAGCAGCAGGGCGTCGGGACAGGGGTTTAAGCAGTACTTC	CASSRASGQGFKQYF
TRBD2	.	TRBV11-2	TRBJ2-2	TGTGCCAGCAGTCTACTAGCGGGGATACCCCTATCGGCCGGGGAGCTGTTTTTT	CASSLLAGIPLSAGELFF
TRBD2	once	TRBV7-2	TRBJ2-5	TGTGCCAGCAGCCCCCCAGGTGGGAGGGCTGGGACCCAGTACTTC	CASSPPGGRAGTQYF
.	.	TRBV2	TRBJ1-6	TGTGCCAGCAGTGTACAGAGTGATAGGGGTTCACCCCTCCACTTT	CASSVQSDRGSPLHF
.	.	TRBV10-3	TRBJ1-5	TGTGCCATCAAACAGGCTGAAAATCAGCCCCAGCATTTT	CAIKQAENQPQHF
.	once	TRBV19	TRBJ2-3	TGTGCCAGTAGCCCACCTGGCCGCCTTAGGAGAGATACGCAGTATTTT	CASSPPGRLRRDTQYF
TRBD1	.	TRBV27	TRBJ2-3	TGTGCCAGCAGTTTTATACAGGGGAGCGGAACGCAGTATTTT	CASSFIQGSGTQYF